This is a list of T cell receptor beta chains from one sample in a study of shared clonotypes between healthy human individuals. Profiled with immunoSEQ multiplex PCR; TCRdb holds only in-frame clones, not every one. The sample contains over 2 million clones, about 95% of which appear only once. The material sequenced was naive CD8+ T cells sorted from blood. The receptors were gathered from a man aged 18 to 29 in good health. The CDR3 runs from the conserved cysteine through the conserved F or W. A D gene is named only where the DNA matches it firmly. Not every row has a clone size; where given, it reads once, few, many or a size class.

J | size | D | V | CDR3 | DNA
TRBJ2-3 | NA | TRBD2 | TRBV7-3 | CASSSSGGAGDTQYF | TGTGCCAGCAGCTCTAGCGGGGGGGCCGGAGATACGCAGTATTTT
TRBJ2-7 | NA | NA | TRBV7-9 | CASSLAWESYEQYF | TGTGCCAGCAGCTTAGCGTGGGAATCCTACGAGCAGTACTTC
TRBJ2-7 | NA | TRBD1 | TRBV12-5 | CASGLNTGEEQYF | TGTGCTAGTGGTTTGAACACAGGGGAGGAGCAGTACTTC
TRBJ2-7 | NA | TRBD1 | TRBV28 | CASSIRDRGPYEQYF | TGTGCCAGCAGTATCCGGGACAGGGGACCCTACGAGCAGTACTTC
TRBJ2-3 | once | NA | TRBV7-9 | CASSPDPFTDTQYF | TGTGCCAGCAGCCCGGATCCCTTCACAGATACGCAGTATTTT
TRBJ2-7 | NA | NA | TRBV5-1 | CASSLVGTFSSYEQYF | TGCGCCAGCAGCTTGGTAGGTACGTTCAGCTCCTACGAGCAGTACTTC
TRBJ2-2 | NA | TRBD2 | TRBV4-3 | CASSYGTSGYTGELFF | TGCGCCAGCAGCTACGGGACTAGCGGATACACCGGGGAGCTGTTTTTT
TRBJ2-7 | NA | TRBD1 | TRBV6-5 | CASRLDRGYEQYF | TGTGCCAGCAGATTGGACAGGGGCTACGAGCAGTACTTC
TRBJ2-6 | NA | NA | TRBV7-2 | CASSLDVGRGGANVLTF | TGTGCCAGCAGCTTAGATGTAGGACGCGGTGGGGCCAACGTCCTGACTTTC
TRBJ1-1 | once | NA | TRBV6-1 | CASSEAFTNTEAFF | TGTGCCAGCAGTGAAGCCTTCACGAACACTGAAGCTTTCTTT
TRBJ2-7 | NA | TRBD1 | TRBV4-1 | CASSLRQGPYEQYF | TGCGCCAGCAGCCTTAGACAGGGGCCCTACGAGCAGTACTTC
TRBJ2-3 | NA | NA | TRBV6-1 | CASSVGHLRTDTQYF | TGTGCCAGCAGTGTGGGGCACCTTCGCACAGATACGCAGTATTTT
TRBJ1-1 | NA | NA | TRBV7-6 | CASSLTPVGTEAFF | TGTGCCAGCAGCTTGACACCGGTAGGCACTGAAGCTTTCTTT
TRBJ2-7 | NA | NA | TRBV29-1 | CSVEDRYSSYEQYF | TGCAGCGTTGAAGATCGGTACAGCTCCTACGAGCAGTACTTC
TRBJ2-3 | NA | NA | TRBV6-6 | CASSPSGMGTDTQYF | TGTGCCAGCAGCCCCTCCGGCATGGGGACAGATACGCAGTATTTT
TRBJ1-1 | NA | TRBD1 | TRBV13 | CASSLTGGITEAFF | TGTGCCAGCAGCCTCACAGGGGGGATTACTGAAGCTTTCTTT
TRBJ1-5 | NA | TRBD1 | TRBV4-1 | CASSPSTGYSNQPQHF | TGCGCCAGCAGCCCCTCGACAGGGTATAGCAATCAGCCCCAGCATTTT
TRBJ2-1 | once | TRBD2 | TRBV29-1 | CSVEPGLAGGSYNEQFF | TGCAGCGTTGAACCGGGACTAGCGGGGGGATCCTACAATGAGCAGTTCTTC
TRBJ2-3 | once | TRBD2 | TRBV28 | CASSLKRGALDTQYF | TGTGCCAGCAGTCTCAAGCGGGGGGCTTTAGATACGCAGTATTTT
TRBJ2-4 | NA | NA | TRBV6-6 | CASSSIIAKNIQYF | TGTGCCAGCAGCAGTATTATAGCCAAAAACATTCAGTACTTC
TRBJ2-7 | NA | NA | TRBV6-5 | CASSYSAGEHNEQYF | TGTGCCAGCAGTTACTCGGCAGGGGAGCATAACGAGCAGTACTTC
TRBJ1-2 | NA | NA | TRBV5-6 | CASSPNVGDNYGYTF | TGTGCCAGCAGCCCCAACGTAGGGGATAACTATGGCTACACCTTC
TRBJ2-2 | NA | NA | TRBV15 | CATSRDFLKMRPGGELFF | TGTGCCACCAGCAGAGATTTCCTTAAGATGAGGCCCGGCGGGGAGCTGTTTTTT
TRBJ1-6 | few | NA | TRBV6-1 | CASSEAYWESPLHF | TGTGCCAGCAGTGAAGCCTACTGGGAGTCACCCCTCCACTTT
TRBJ2-7 | once | TRBD2 | TRBV5-8 | CASSSNSGWSSYEQYF | TGTGCCAGCAGCTCGAATAGCGGGTGGAGCTCCTACGAGCAGTACTTC
TRBJ2-7 | NA | TRBD1 | TRBV4-1 | CASSLGGTGGAYEQYF | TGCGCCAGCAGCCTCGGGGGGACAGGGGGCGCCTACGAGCAGTACTTC
TRBJ2-7 | NA | NA | TRBV2 | CASSVGLGYEQYF | TGTGCCAGCAGTGTCGGACTCGGCTACGAGCAGTACTTC
TRBJ1-2 | NA | TRBD1 | TRBV27 | CASSRQGRDINYGYTF | TGTGCCAGCTCGAGACAGGGTCGAGACATTAACTATGGCTACACCTTC
TRBJ2-3 | NA | NA | TRBV6-5 | CASSSTWDHTDTQYF | TGTGCCAGCAGTTCTACGTGGGACCACACAGATACGCAGTATTTT
TRBJ1-2 | NA | NA | TRBV27 | CASSSGISGYTF | TGTGCCAGCAGTTCAGGGATCAGTGGCTACACCTTC
TRBJ2-1 | NA | NA | TRBV10-1 | CASSDIEQFF | TGCGCCAGCAGTGATATTGAGCAGTTCTTC
TRBJ2-7 | NA | NA | TRBV11-2 | CASSGDRGLAGPPYHEQYF | TGTGCCAGCAGCGGAGACAGGGGGTTAGCGGGGCCCCCCTACCACGAGCAGTACTTC
TRBJ1-4 | NA | NA | TRBV28 | CASSLQGSEEKLFF | TGTGCCAGCAGTCTCCAGGGGTCGGAAGAAAAACTGTTTTTT
TRBJ2-4 | NA | NA | TRBV4-1 | CASSQDENIQYF | TGCGCCAGCAGCCAAGATGAAAACATTCAGTACTTC
TRBJ2-1 | NA | TRBD2 | TRBV13 | CASSSASGDYNEQFF | TGTGCCAGCAGCTCGGCAAGCGGGGACTACAATGAGCAGTTCTTC
TRBJ2-7 | NA | NA | TRBV11-2 | CASSPGLFAYEQYF | TGTGCCAGCAGCCCCGGGTTGTTCGCCTACGAGCAGTACTTC